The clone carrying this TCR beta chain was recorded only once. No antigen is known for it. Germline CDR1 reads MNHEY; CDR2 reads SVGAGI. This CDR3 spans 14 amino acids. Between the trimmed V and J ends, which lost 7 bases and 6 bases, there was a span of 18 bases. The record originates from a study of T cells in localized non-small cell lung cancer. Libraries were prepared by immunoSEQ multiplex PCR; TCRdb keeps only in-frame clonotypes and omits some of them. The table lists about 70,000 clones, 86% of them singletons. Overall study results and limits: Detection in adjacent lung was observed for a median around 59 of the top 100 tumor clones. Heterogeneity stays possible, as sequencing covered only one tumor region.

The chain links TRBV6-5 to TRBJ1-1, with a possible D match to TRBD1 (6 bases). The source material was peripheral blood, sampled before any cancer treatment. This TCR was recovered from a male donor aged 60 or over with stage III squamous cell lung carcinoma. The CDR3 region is CASISSRGSAEAFF. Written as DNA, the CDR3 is TGTGCCAGCATCTCCTCGAGGGGGTCGGCTGAAGCTTTCTTT.